This TCR beta chain was obtained from a study of blood T cell repertoires in COVID-19. The overall study: The United States, Italy and Spain provided the acute and convalescent COVID-19 samples. The cDNA or gDNA used as material had been derived from T cells, B-cell-depleted T cells, or PBMCs.

CDR3 size: 16 residues. The junction had 9 bases not matched to a gene; V was cut back by 5 bases and J by 7 bases. Germline V gene lookup returns CDR1 SGHVS and CDR2 FNYEAQ. Produced via immunoSEQ multiplex PCR; TCRdb's table is partial and in-frame only. The sample yields approximately 150,000 clones, 87% seen once. This sequence joins TRBV7-6 and TRBJ2-7, with 15 positions matching TRBD2. Sequencing was carried out using peripheral blood. The sequence came from a woman in her forties or fifties with acute or convalescent COVID-19. CDR3 sequence (DNA): TGTGCCAGCAGCGCCGGACTAGCGGGAGGGCCGGGGGAGCAGTACTTC. Residues: CASSAGLAGGPGEQYF.